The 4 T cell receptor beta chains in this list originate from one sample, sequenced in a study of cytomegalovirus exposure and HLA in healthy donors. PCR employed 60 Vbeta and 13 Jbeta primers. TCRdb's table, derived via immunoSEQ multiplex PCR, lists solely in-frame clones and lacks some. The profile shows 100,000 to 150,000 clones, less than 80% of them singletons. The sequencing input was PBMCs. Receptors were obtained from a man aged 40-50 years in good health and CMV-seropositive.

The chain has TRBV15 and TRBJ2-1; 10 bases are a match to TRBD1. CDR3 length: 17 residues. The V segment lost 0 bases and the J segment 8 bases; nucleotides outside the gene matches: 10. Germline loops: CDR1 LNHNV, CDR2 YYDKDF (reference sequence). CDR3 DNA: TGTGCCACCAGCAGAGATAAGGGGGACAGGGGCCTGGATGAGCAGTTCTTC. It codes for CATSRDKGDRGLDEQFF.

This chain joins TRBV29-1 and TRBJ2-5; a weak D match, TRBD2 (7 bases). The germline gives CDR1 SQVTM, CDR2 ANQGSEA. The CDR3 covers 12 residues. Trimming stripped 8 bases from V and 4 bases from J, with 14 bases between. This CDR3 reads CSSSGGAETQYF. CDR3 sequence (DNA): TGCAGCTCCTCTGGGGGGGCAGAGACCCAGTACTTC.

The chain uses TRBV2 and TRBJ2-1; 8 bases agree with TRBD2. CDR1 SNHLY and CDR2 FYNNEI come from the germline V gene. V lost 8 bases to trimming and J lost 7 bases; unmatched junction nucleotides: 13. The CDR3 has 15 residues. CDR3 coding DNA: TGTGCCAGCCGAGGGCGACTAGCGATACGAAATGAGCAGTTCTTC. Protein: CASRGRLAIRNEQFF.

CDR3 DNA sequence: TGTGCCAGTAGTAAGGGACTCTCCTACGAGCAGTACTTC. It specifies CASSKGLSYEQYF. V is TRBV19 and J is TRBJ2-7, with D possibly matching TRBD2 (6 bases). Germline CDR1 is LNHDA and CDR2 is SQIVND (reference sequence). This CDR3 is 13 amino acids long. With 4 bases removed from V and 0 bases from J, the gap between germline ends came to 7 bases.